This TCR beta chain derives from a study of blood T cell repertoires in COVID-19. Study context: Samples of COVID-19 (acute and convalescent) were obtained from the United States, Italy and Spain. PBMCs, B-cell-depleted T cells, or T cells were the source of the cDNA or gDNA that made up the material.

Germline V gives CDR1 MDHEN, CDR2 SYDVKM. This CDR3 has 14 amino acids. Trimming shortened V by 6 bases and J by 3 bases, and 12 bases separated the two germline ends. Original processing notes: Reference gene primers were amplified, and this amplification served to estimate nucleated cell counts. TCRdb's copy holds only in-frame clones and misses some; the assay was immunoSEQ multiplex PCR. Clone size and the V and J calls come from that table; the DNA yielded D and trimming. The sample yields about 24,000 clones, less than 90% seen once. The receptor was derived from a human donor with acute or convalescent COVID-19. The donor label of this sample is uncertain. The rearrangement joins TRBV28 to TRBJ2-1; D is undetermined. Sequencing was done on a sample of peripheral blood. The CDR3 DNA reads as TGTGCCAGCAGATTGATCGGGTTCTACAATGAGCAGTTCTTC. Its protein product is CASRLIGFYNEQFF.